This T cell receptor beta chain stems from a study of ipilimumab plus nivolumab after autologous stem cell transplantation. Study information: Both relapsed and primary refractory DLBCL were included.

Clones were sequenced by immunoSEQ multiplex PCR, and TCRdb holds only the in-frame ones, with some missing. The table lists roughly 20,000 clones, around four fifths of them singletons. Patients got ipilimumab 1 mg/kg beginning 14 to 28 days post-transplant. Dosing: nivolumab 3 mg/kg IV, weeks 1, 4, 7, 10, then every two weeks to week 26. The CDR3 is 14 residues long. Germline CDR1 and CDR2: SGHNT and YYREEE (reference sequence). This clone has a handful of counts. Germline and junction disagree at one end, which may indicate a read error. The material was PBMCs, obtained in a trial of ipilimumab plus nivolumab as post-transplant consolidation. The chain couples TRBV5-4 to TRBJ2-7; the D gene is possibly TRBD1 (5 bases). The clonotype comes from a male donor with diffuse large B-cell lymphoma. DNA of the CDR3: TGCGCCAGCAGCCAAGACAGAACTACCTACGAGCAGTACTTC. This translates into CASSQDRTTYEQYF.